This entry is about one T cell receptor beta chain. The data belong to a study of blood T cell repertoires in COVID-19. Overall study: Samples representing acute and convalescent COVID-19 were sourced from the United States, Italy and Spain. PBMCs, B-cell-depleted T cells, or T cells were the source of the cDNA or gDNA that made up the material.

Original handling: Researchers report that nucleated cell counts were estimated from reference gene primer amplification. Profiled with immunoSEQ multiplex PCR; TCRdb holds only in-frame clones, not every one. That table supplies the V and J calls and clone size; D and trimming were determined from the DNA. The table shows roughly 300,000 clones, with roughly 85% occurring only once. V lost 3 bases to trimming and J lost 0 bases; unmatched junction nucleotides: 1. The CDR3 is 15 amino acids. Germline CDR1 reads KGHSH; CDR2 reads LQKENI. The clonotype originates from a human donor in a cohort sampled during active COVID-19. V usage is TRBV18 and J usage is TRBJ2-1, with 8 bases that match TRBD2. The sample was peripheral blood. The CDR3 DNA sequence: TGTGCCAGCTCACCCAGCGGGAGCTCCTACAATGAGCAGTTCTTC. Amino acid sequence: CASSPSGSSYNEQFF.